Listed here is a single T cell receptor beta chain. Treatment noted: oral pan-JAK inhibitor, 5-10 mg twice daily. The data were obtained in a study of CD8+ T cells in alopecia areata. The authors extracted RNA and reverse transcribed it into cDNA as the sequencing template. The protocol was immunoSEQ multiplex PCR, while the TCRdb copy is restricted to in-frame clones and leaves out a portion. The sample yields some 150,000 clones, about 88% seen once. This CDR3 region has 13 residues. The V and J ends lost 6 bases and 4 bases respectively, with 13 bases between them. The germline gives CDR1 SQVTM, CDR2 ANQGSEA.

The genes are TRBV29-1 and TRBJ1-3; maybe TRBD1 (6 bases). The sequences come from CD8+ T cells sorted from blood, collected at week 4, from a patient treated with tofacitinib. The receptor was derived from a human donor with alopecia areata. The CDR3 DNA is TGCAGCGTGGACACAGGGTTCGGAAACACCATATATTTT. As protein: CSVDTGFGNTIYF. Full variable domain (missing parts from reference TRBV29-1 and TRBJ1-3): SAVISQKPSRDICQRGTSLTIQCQVDSQVTMMFWYRQQPGQSLTLIATANQGSEATYESGFVIDKFPISRPNLTFSTLTVSNMSPEDSSIYLCSVDTGFGNTIYFGEGSWLTVV.